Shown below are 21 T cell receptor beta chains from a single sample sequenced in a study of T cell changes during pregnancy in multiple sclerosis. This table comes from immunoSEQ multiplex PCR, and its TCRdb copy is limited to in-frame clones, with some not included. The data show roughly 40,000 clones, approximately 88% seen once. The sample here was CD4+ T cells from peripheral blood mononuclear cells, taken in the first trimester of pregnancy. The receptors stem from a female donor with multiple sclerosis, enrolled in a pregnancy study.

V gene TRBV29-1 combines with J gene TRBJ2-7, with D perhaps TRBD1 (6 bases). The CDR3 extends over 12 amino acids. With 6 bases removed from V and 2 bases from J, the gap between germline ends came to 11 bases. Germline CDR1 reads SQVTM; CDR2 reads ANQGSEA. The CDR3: CSVNTGPYEQYF. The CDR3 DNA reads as TGCAGCGTCAACACAGGGCCCTACGAGCAGTACTTC.

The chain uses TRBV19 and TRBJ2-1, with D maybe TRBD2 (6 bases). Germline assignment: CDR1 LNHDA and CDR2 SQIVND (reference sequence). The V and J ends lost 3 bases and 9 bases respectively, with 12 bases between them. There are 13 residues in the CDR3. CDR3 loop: CASSIVWGGEQFF. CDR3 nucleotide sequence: TGTGCCAGTAGTATTGTTTGGGGAGGTGAGCAGTTCTTC.

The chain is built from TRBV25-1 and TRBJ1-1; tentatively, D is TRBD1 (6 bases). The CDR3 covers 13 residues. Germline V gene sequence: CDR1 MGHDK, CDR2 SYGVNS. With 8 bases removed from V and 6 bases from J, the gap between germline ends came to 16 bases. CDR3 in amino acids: CASQLTGFAEAFF. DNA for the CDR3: TGTGCCAGCCAACTAACAGGGTTCGCTGAAGCTTTCTTT.

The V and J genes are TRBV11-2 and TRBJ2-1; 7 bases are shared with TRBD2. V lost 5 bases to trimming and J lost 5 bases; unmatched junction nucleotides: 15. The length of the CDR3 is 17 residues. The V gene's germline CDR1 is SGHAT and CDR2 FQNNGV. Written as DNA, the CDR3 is TGTGCCAGCAGCCGGTGGAGCAAACTAGCGTCGAACAATGAGCAGTTCTTC. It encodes CASSRWSKLASNNEQFF.

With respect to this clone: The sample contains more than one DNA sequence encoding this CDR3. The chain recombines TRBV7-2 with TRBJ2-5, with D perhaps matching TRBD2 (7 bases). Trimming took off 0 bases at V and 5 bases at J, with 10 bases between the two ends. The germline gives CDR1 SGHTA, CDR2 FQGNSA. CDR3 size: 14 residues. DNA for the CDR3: TGTGCCAGCAGCTTAGCGGGAGGGGGGGAGACCCAGTACTTC. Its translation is CASSLAGGGETQYF.

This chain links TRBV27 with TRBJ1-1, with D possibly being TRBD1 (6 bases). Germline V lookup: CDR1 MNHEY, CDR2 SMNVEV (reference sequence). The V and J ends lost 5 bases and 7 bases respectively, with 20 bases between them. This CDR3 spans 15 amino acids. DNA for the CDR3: TGTGCCAGCAGTGGGATGGCAGGACGCAGGGGTGAAGCTTTCTTT. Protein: CASSGMAGRRGEAFF.

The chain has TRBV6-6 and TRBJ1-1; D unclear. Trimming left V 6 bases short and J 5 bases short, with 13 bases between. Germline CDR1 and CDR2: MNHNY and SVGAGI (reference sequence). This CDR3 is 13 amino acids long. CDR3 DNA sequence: TGTGCCAGCAGGGATCAAGCGGGGACTGAAGCTTTCTTT. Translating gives CASRDQAGTEAFF.

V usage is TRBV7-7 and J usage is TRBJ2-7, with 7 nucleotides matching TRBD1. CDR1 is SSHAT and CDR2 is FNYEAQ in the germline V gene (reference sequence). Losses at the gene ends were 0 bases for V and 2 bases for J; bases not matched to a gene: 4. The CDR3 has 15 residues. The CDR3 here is CASSLAPQGAYEQYF. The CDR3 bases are TGTGCCAGCAGCTTAGCGCCCCAGGGGGCCTACGAGCAGTACTTC.

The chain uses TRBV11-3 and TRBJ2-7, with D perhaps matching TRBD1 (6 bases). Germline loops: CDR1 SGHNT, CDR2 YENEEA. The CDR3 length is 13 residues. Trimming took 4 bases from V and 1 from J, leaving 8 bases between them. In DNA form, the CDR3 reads TGTGCCAGCAGCTCGGACAGTTCCTACGAGCAGTACTTC. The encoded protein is CASSSDSSYEQYF.

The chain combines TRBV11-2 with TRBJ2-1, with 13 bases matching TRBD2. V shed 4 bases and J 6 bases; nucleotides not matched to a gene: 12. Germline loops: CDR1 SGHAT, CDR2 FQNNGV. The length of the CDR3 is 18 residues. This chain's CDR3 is CASSSLRGTSGTFNEQFF. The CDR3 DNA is TGTGCCAGCAGCTCACTCCGCGGGACTAGCGGGACCTTCAATGAGCAGTTCTTC. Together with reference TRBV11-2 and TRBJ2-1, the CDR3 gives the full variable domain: EAGVAQSPRYKIIEKRQSVAFWCNPISGHATLYWYQQILGQGPKLLIQFQNNGVVDDSQLPKDRFSAERLKGVDSTLKIQPAKLEDSAVYLCASSSLRGTSGTFNEQFFGPGTRLTVL.

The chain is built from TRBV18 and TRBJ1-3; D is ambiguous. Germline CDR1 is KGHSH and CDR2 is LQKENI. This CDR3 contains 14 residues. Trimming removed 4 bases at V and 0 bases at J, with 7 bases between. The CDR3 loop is CASSRGSSGNTIYF. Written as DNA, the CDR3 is TGTGCCAGCTCACGCGGAAGCTCTGGAAACACCATATATTTT.

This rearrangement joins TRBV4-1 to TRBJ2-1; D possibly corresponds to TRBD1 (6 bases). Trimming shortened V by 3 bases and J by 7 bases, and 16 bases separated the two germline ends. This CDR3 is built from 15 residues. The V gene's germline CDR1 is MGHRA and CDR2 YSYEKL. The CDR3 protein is CASSHPRRTDNEQFF. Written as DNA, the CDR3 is TGCGCCAGCAGCCACCCCCGCCGGACAGATAATGAGCAGTTCTTC.

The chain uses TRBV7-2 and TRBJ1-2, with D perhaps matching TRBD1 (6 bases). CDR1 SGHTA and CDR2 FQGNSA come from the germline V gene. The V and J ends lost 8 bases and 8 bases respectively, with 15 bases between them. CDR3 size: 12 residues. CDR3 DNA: TGTGCCAGCGTCCGGGACACGGCAGGCTACACCTTC. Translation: CASVRDTAGYTF.

CDR3 in DNA: TGTGCCAGTAGTATTGGATACAGACAAACTGGGGCCAACGTCCTGACTTTC. Protein product: CASSIGYRQTGANVLTF. V and J are TRBV19 and TRBJ2-6; no firm D call. This CDR3 comprises 17 residues. The V end was cut by 3 bases, the J end by 2 bases, with 14 bases between. CDR1 and CDR2 from the germline V gene are LNHDA and SQIVND (reference sequence). The full variable domain, with the rest looked up from reference TRBV19 and TRBJ2-6, is DGGITQSPKYLFRKEGQNVTLSCEQNLNHDAMYWYRQDPGQGLRLIYYSQIVNDFQKGDIAEGYSVSREKKESFPLTVTSAQKNPTAFYLCASSIGYRQTGANVLTFGAGSRLTVL.

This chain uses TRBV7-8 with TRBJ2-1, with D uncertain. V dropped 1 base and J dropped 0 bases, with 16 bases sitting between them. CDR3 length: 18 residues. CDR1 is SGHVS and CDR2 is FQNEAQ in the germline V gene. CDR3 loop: CASSLDDGARSSYNEQFF. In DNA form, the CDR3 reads TGTGCCAGCAGCTTAGATGACGGAGCCCGGAGCTCCTACAATGAGCAGTTCTTC.

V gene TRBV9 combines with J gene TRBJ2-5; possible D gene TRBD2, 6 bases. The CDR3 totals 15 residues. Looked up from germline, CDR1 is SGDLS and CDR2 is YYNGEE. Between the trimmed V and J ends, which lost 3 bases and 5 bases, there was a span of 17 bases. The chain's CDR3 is CASSGFPSRGETQYF. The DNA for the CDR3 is TGTGCCAGCAGCGGCTTCCCCTCCCGGGGGGAGACCCAGTACTTC. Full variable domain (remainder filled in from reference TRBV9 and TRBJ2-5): DSGVTQTPKHLITATGQRVTLRCSPRSGDLSVYWYQQSLDQGLQFLIQYYNGEERAKGNILERFSAQQFPDLHSELNLSSLELGDSALYFCASSGFPSRGETQYFGPGTRLLVL.

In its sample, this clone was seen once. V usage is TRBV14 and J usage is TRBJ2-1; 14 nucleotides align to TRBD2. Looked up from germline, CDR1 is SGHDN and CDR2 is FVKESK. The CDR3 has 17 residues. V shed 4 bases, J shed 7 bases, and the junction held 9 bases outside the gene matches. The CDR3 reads CASSRGLAGGLGNEQFF. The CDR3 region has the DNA TGTGCCAGCAGCCGAGGACTAGCGGGGGGCCTCGGTAATGAGCAGTTCTTC.

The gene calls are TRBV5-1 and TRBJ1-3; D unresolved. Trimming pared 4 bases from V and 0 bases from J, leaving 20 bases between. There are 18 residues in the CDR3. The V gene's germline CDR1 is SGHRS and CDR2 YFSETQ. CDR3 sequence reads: CASSPGFVLRSSGNTIYF. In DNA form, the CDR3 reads TGCGCCAGCAGCCCCGGGTTTGTCTTAAGGTCCTCTGGAAACACCATATATTTT.

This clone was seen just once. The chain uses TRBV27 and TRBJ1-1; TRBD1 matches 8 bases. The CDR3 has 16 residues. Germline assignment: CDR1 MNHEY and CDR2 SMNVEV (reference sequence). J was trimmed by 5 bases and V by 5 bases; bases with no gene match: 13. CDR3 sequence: CASSPAVGRGRTEAFF. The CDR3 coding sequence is TGTGCCAGCAGTCCGGCGGTCGGCAGGGGGCGAACTGAAGCTTTCTTT.

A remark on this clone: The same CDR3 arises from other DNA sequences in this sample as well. In nucleotides, the CDR3 is TGTGCCTGGGGGGGCACTAGCGGACAAGAGACCCAGTACTTC. It yields the protein CAWGGTSGQETQYF. The V call is TRBV30, the J call TRBJ2-5, with 8 bases matching TRBD2. The ends lost 5 bases at V and 2 bases at J; junction bases unmatched: 7. The CDR3 loop spans 14 amino acids. Germline lookup yields CDR1 GTSNPN and CDR2 SVGIG (reference sequence).

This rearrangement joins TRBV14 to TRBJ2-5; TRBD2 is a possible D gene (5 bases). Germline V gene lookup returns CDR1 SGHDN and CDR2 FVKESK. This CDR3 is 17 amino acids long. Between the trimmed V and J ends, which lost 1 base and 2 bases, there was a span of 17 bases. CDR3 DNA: TGTGCCAGCAGCCAAGGTTCGGTGCGGACTTCACAAGAGACCCAGTACTTC. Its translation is CASSQGSVRTSQETQYF. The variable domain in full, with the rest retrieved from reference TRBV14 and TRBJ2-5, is EAGVTQFPSHSVIEKGQTVTLRCDPISGHDNLYWYRRVMGKEIKFLLHFVKESKQDESGMPNNRFLAERTGGTYSTLKVQPAELEDSGVYFCASSQGSVRTSQETQYFGPGTRLLVL.